The 24 T cell receptor beta chains given below trace back to one sample, sequenced in a study of T cell clonotyping in hematopoietic cell transplantation. The time point here: recipient sample about 28 days before transplant, after cytoreduction. The data were produced by immunoSEQ multiplex PCR, yet TCRdb's version contains in-frame clones alone and is incomplete. The sample yields 25,000 or so clones, around 70% seen once. This sample comprised peripheral blood mononuclear cells, obtained before stem cell transplant. The receptors were gathered from a man aged 45 to 65 with myelodysplastic syndrome. Some clones in this sample may be carry-over from other donors' samples.

The chain couples TRBV30 to TRBJ2-7; 8 bases match TRBD1. Germline CDR1 reads GTSNPN; CDR2 reads SVGIG (reference sequence). This CDR3 spans 14 amino acids. The J segment lost 6 bases and the V segment lost 0 bases, leaving 7 bases of the junction unmatched. CDR3 amino acids: CAWSVDRGSGEQYF. The CDR3 coding sequence is TGTGCCTGGAGTGTCGACAGGGGATCGGGCGAGCAGTACTTC.

This clone was counted between two and nine times. The chain uses TRBV10-3 and TRBJ1-1, with D perhaps matching TRBD1 (5 bases). This CDR3 is built from 12 residues. Trimming left V 2 bases short and J 7 bases short, with 8 bases between. Germline-derived CDR1 and CDR2 are ENHRY and SYGVKD. The CDR3 DNA reads as TGTGCCATCAGTGAGAGGGGCTATGAAGCTTTCTTT. Its translation is CAISERGYEAFF.

The chain recombines TRBV25-1 with TRBJ1-2; D unresolved. Trimming stripped 11 bases from V and 0 bases from J, with 1 base between. The germline V gene encodes CDR1 MGHDK and CDR2 SYGVNS. The CDR3 runs to 9 residues. The CDR3 here is CAPNYGYTF. DNA for the CDR3: TGTGCCCCTAACTATGGCTACACCTTC.

The V call is TRBV28, the J call TRBJ2-1; 8 positions agree with TRBD2. With V trimmed by 6 bases and J by 0 bases, 7 bases remained unmatched. CDR1 and CDR2 from the germline V gene are MDHEN and SYDVKM. The CDR3 is made up of 16 amino acids. The DNA of the CDR3 is TGTGCCAGCAGCTCCCCGGGGGGGAGCTCCTACAATGAGCAGTTCTTC. As protein: CASSSPGGSSYNEQFF.

J is TRBJ1-1 and V is TRBV25-1; TRBD1 might be the D (5 bases). Germline V gene lookup returns CDR1 MGHDK and CDR2 SYGVNS. The CDR3 is made up of 15 amino acids. Trimming shortened V by 7 bases and J by 2 bases, and 17 bases separated the two germline ends. CDR3 loop: CASTTGTPGNTEAFF. The CDR3 DNA follows: TGTGCCAGCACCACCGGGACCCCGGGAAACACTGAAGCTTTCTTT.

The chain joins TRBV30 to TRBJ1-3, with 8 bases aligning to TRBD1. This CDR3 comprises 16 residues. V gave up 1 base and J gave up 1 base; unmatched junction bases: 6. The germline gives CDR1 GTSNPN, CDR2 SVGIG (reference sequence). CDR3: CAWSAWQGASGNTIYF. DNA for the CDR3: TGTGCCTGGAGTGCGTGGCAGGGGGCTTCTGGAAACACCATATATTTT.

The J gene is TRBJ2-5, the V gene TRBV2, with TRBD2 identical over 16 bases. This CDR3 comprises 17 residues. V shed 6 bases and J 4 bases; nucleotides not matched to a gene: 8. Germline loops: CDR1 SNHLY, CDR2 FYNNEI. CDR3 nucleotide sequence: TGTGCCAGCAGCCCGGGACTAGCGGGAGGGGAGGGAGAGACCCAGTACTTC. This encodes CASSPGLAGGEGETQYF.

This chain joins TRBV30 and TRBJ2-7; 10 bases fit TRBD1. CDR1 is GTSNPN, CDR2 SVGIG, per germline (reference sequence). The CDR3 sequence is 15 residues long. Germline trimming cut 5 bases from V and 2 bases from J; bases unmatched to any gene: 9. The CDR3 region is CAWLPGQGLTYEQYF. CDR3 nucleotides: TGTGCCTGGCTGCCGGGACAGGGGCTTACCTACGAGCAGTACTTC.

CDR3 DNA sequence: TGTGCCAGCAAAGGGGGAGGAGAAAACACCATATATTTT. Its translation is CASKGGGENTIYF. The V call is TRBV7-8, the J call TRBJ1-3; D may be TRBD1 (6 bases). V lost 7 bases, J lost 6 bases, and 13 bases lay in between. This CDR3 has 13 amino acids. Per the germline V gene, CDR1 is SGHVS and CDR2 is FQNEAQ. The whole variable domain, remainder taken from reference TRBV7-8 and TRBJ1-3, is GAGVSQSPRYKVAKRGQDVALRCDPISGHVSLFWYQQALGQGPEFLTYFQNEAQLDKSGLPSDRFFAERPEGSVSTLKIQRTQQEDSAVYLCASKGGGENTIYFGEGSWLTVV.

This clone was found a few times. This chain uses TRBV9 with TRBJ1-6; TRBD1 might be the D (5 bases). CDR3 length: 15 residues. V was cut by 0 bases and J by 7 bases, with 11 bases left in between. The germline V gene has CDR1 SGDLS and CDR2 YYNGEE. The CDR3: CASSVVGTPNSPLHF. The CDR3, as DNA: TGTGCCAGCAGCGTAGTTGGGACCCCGAATTCACCCCTCCACTTT.

This chain connects TRBV7-8 to TRBJ2-7; D gene unclear. V lost 1 base and J lost 13, with 11 bases in between. Germline V gives CDR1 SGHVS, CDR2 FQNEAQ. CDR3 length equals 11 residues. The CDR3 sequence: CASSLVGHAYF. In DNA form, the CDR3 reads TGTGCCAGCAGCTTAGTGGGCCATGCCTACTTC.

V gene TRBV5-1 combines with J gene TRBJ2-7; D remains unclear. V lost 0 bases to trimming and J lost 5 bases, with 12 bases between them. Germline V gene data show CDR1 as SGHRS and CDR2 as YFSETQ. This CDR3 is built from 14 residues. The CDR3 spells CASSLGNPQNEQYF. The CDR3 DNA sequence: TGCGCCAGCAGCTTGGGGAACCCCCAGAACGAGCAGTACTTC.

The rearrangement joins TRBV5-1 to TRBJ2-7; 8 bases match TRBD2. The germline CDR1 and CDR2 sequences are SGHRS and YFSETQ. Losses at the gene ends were 5 bases for V and 1 base for J; bases not matched to a gene: 14. This CDR3 is 17 amino acids long. CDR3 DNA sequence: TGCGCCAGCAGAAGTACTAGCGGAGGCACCCAGTCCTACGAGCAGTACTTC. This sequence encodes CASRSTSGGTQSYEQYF. Variable domain in full (rest from reference TRBV5-1 and TRBJ2-7): KAGVTQTPRYLIKTRGQQVTLSCSPISGHRSVSWYQQTPGQGLQFLFEYFSETQRNKGNFPGRFSGRQFSNSRSEMNVSTLELGDSALYLCASRSTSGGTQSYEQYFGPGTRLTVT.

The chain joins TRBV30 to TRBJ2-5, with D unresolved. CDR3 length: 13 residues. The V end was cut by 1 base, the J end by 2 bases, with 8 bases between. The germline gives CDR1 GTSNPN, CDR2 SVGIG (reference sequence). CDR3 bases: TGTGCCTGGAGTGCCGGTCTTCAAGAGACCCAGTACTTC. Amino acids: CAWSAGLQETQYF.

This clone showed up just a few times. This chain uses TRBV10-1 with TRBJ2-2, with TRBD1 matching over 8 bases. Germline loops: CDR1 WNHNN, CDR2 SYGVQD (reference sequence). The CDR3 totals 15 residues. The V gene end was trimmed by 4 bases and the J gene end by 0 bases; junction bases not matched to a gene: 1. CDR3 nucleotides: TGCGCCAGCAGTGGGGGACAGGCGAACACCGGGGAGCTGTTTTTT. It specifies CASSGGQANTGELFF.

V usage is TRBV29-1 and J usage is TRBJ1-6, with D perhaps matching TRBD1 (6 bases). The CDR3 covers 13 residues. CDR1 is SQVTM, CDR2 ANQGSEA, per germline. The V end lost 4 bases, the J end lost 10 bases, and 14 bases lay between the germline ends. This chain's CDR3 is CSVGWGLGSPLHF. The CDR3 nucleotides are TGCAGCGTTGGCTGGGGGCTAGGGTCACCCCTCCACTTT. Looking up the rest from reference TRBV29-1 and TRBJ1-6 gives the full variable domain: SAVISQKPSRDICQRGTSLTIQCQVDSQVTMMFWYRQQPGQSLTLIATANQGSEATYESGFVIDKFPISRPNLTFSTLTVSNMSPEDSSIYLCSVGWGLGSPLHFGNGTRLTVT.

The chain links TRBV30 to TRBJ2-1, with 7 bases lining up with TRBD2. Trimming removed 2 bases from V and 4 bases from J; junction bases left unmatched: 11. The CDR3 is made up of 16 amino acids. The germline CDR1 and CDR2 sequences are GTSNPN and SVGIG (reference sequence). CDR3 DNA sequence: TGTGCCTGGAGTCTCTCGTTGGGGGGGTCATACAATGAGCAGTTCTTC. Translated: CAWSLSLGGSYNEQFF. Complete variable domain (other parts from reference TRBV30 and TRBJ2-1): SQTIHQWPATLVQPVGSPLSLECTVEGTSNPNLYWYRQAAGRGLQLLFYSVGIGQISSEVPQNLSASRPQDRQFILSSKKLLLSDSGFYLCAWSLSLGGSYNEQFFGPGTRLTVL.

The sample holds one count of this clone. This CDR3 reads CASSVTGGKETQYF. The CDR3 nucleotides read TGTGCCAGCAGCGTAACAGGGGGCAAAGAGACCCAGTACTTC. This rearrangement joins TRBV9 to TRBJ2-5, with 9 bases matching TRBD1. Germline loops: CDR1 SGDLS, CDR2 YYNGEE. The CDR3 sequence is 14 residues long. Trimming took 1 base from V and 3 from J; bases not matched to a gene: 1.

There are a few counts of this clone. CDR3 amino acids: CASSDRGNTIYF. In DNA, the CDR3 is TGTGCCAGCAGCGACCGAGGGAACACCATATATTTT. The genes are TRBV7-2 and TRBJ1-3; D call uncertain. This CDR3 comprises 12 residues. Per the germline V gene, CDR1 is SGHTA and CDR2 is FQGNSA. Between the trimmed V and J ends, which lost 5 bases and 7 bases, there was a span of 9 bases.

This clone has more than one count but fewer than ten. The chain combines TRBV3-1 (or the pseudogene TRBV3-2) with TRBJ2-7; D is unclear. Trimming pared 6 bases from V and 5 bases from J, leaving 2 bases between. The CDR3 is 9 residues long. The germline gives CDR1 LGHDT, CDR2 YNNKEL (reference sequence). The CDR3 DNA is TGTGCCAGCAGAAACGAGCAGTACTTC. Protein product: CASRNEQYF.

About this clone: A junction boundary mismatches the germline segment, possibly from a read error. V is TRBV27 and J is TRBJ1-5; 7 bases map to TRBD1. Germline CDR1 is MNHEY and CDR2 is SMNVEV (reference sequence). The CDR3 is made up of 14 amino acids. CDR3 coding DNA: TGCGCCAGCAGGGGGAGGGAGAGCAATCAGCCCCAGCATTTT. This codes for CASRGRESNQPQHF.

This clone occurred once. CDR3 DNA sequence: TGTGCCAGTAGTATACAGGGAGCTTACGAGCAGTACTTC. Encoded protein: CASSIQGAYEQYF. This chain links TRBV19 with TRBJ2-7; tentatively, D is TRBD1 or TRBD2 (5 bases each). The V end was cut by 2 bases, the J end by 4 bases, with 9 bases between. This CDR3 is built from 13 residues. Germline V gene lookup returns CDR1 LNHDA and CDR2 SQIVND (reference sequence).

The chain recombines TRBV2 with TRBJ2-1; no clear D. V was shortened by 2 bases and J by 7 bases, with 3 bases between the two germline ends. Germline CDR1 is SNHLY and CDR2 is FYNNEI. The CDR3 loop spans 11 amino acids. CDR3 protein: CASSELNEQFF. The CDR3 DNA is TGTGCCAGCAGTGAATTGAATGAGCAGTTCTTC.

The V and J genes are TRBV6-6 and TRBJ2-7, with D maybe TRBD1 (6 bases). V dropped 1 base and J dropped 6 bases, with 13 bases sitting between them. CDR3 length equals 14 residues. The germline V gene has CDR1 MNHNY and CDR2 SVGAGI (reference sequence). DNA of the CDR3: TGTGCCAGCAGTTACTGGGGGCAGGGTAGCGAGCAGTACTTC. This translates into CASSYWGQGSEQYF.